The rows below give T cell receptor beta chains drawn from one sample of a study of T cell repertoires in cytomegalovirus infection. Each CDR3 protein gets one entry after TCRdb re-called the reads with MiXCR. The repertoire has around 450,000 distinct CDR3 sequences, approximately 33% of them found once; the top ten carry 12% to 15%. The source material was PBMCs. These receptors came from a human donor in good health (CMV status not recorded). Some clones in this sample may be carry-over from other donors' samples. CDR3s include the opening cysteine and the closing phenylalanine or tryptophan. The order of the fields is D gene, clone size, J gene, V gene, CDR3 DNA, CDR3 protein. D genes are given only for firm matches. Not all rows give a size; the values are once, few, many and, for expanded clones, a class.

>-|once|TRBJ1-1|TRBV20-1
TGCAGTGCTAGTGTCCCTGGGAACACTGAAGCTTTCTTT
CSASVPGNTEAFF
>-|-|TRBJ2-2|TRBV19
TGTGCCAGTAATCGGTTCGGCACCAACACCGGGGAGCTGTTTTTT
CASNRFGTNTGELFF
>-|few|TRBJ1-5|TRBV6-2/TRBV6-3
TGTGCCAGCAGTTTTAATAACGGTGCTGCGCCCCAGCATTTT
CASSFNNGAAPQHF
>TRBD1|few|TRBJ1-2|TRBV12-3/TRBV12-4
TGTGCCAGCAGTTCCGGACAGGGATCTAACTATGGCTACACCTTC
CASSSGQGSNYGYTF
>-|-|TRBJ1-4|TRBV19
TGTGCCAGTAGTGGGAGGACGGGCAAGGAAAAACTGTTTTTT
CASSGRTGKEKLFF
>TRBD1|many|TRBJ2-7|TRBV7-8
TGTGCCAGCAGCTTAGCCCGGAGGACAGGGGTAAAGGGCGAGCAGTACTTC
CASSLARRTGVKGEQYF
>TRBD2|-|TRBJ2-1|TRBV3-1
TGTGCCAGCAGTCCGGGACTAGCGGGGATCAATGAGCAGTTCTTC
CASSPGLAGINEQFF
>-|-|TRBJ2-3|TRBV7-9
TGTGCCAGCAGCGAGCTCAGGCGCACAGATACGCAGTATTTT
CASSELRRTDTQYF
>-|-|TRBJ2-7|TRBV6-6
TGTGCCATCCGCTCAGGCTACGAGCAGTACTTC
CAIRSGYEQYF
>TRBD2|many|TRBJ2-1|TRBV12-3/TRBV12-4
TGTGCCAGCAGTCCCGGACTAGCGGGGGGGTACAATGAGCAGTTCTTC
CASSPGLAGGYNEQFF
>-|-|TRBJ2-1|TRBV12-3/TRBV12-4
TGTGCCAGCAGTTTCTTACAGGAGAATGAGCAGTTCTTC
CASSFLQENEQFF
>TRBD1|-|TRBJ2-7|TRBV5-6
TGTGCCAGCAGCTTGTACGGGGGACAGGGCGCCTACGAGCAGTACTTC
CASSLYGGQGAYEQYF
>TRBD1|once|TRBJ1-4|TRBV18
TGTGCCAGCTCAACAAGAGGGGGCGATGAAAAACTGTTTTTT
CASSTRGGDEKLFF
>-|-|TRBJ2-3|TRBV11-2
TGTGCCAGCAGCTCCCATAGTACCTACACAGATACGCAGTATTTT
CASSSHSTYTDTQYF
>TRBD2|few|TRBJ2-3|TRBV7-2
TGTGCCAGCAGCCGTGCCGGGACTAGCGGGGGGCCGTTTGGCACAGATACGCAGTATTTT
CASSRAGTSGGPFGTDTQYF
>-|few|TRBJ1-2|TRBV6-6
TGTGCCAGCCGCCCAGGGGACTATGGCTACACCTTC
CASRPGDYGYTF
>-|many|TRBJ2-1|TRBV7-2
TGTGCCAGCAGCTTTAACTTCGAGAATGAGCAGTTCTTC
CASSFNFENEQFF
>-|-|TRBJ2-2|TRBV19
TGTGCCAGTAGTATTGGAGGGGGCACCGGGGAGCTGTTTTTT
CASSIGGGTGELFF
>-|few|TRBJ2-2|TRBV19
TGTGCCAGTAGTATTGGGAGTTTCGGGGAGCTGTTTTTT
CASSIGSFGELFF
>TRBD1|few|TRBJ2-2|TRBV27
TGTGCCAGCAGTACGCGACAGGGGGCGGACACCGGGGAGCTGTTTTTT
CASSTRQGADTGELFF
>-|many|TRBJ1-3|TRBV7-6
TGTGCCAGCAGCCGAAATCGGGACGAGCGAAACACCATATATTTT
CASSRNRDERNTIYF
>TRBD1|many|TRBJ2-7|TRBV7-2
TGTGCCAGCAGCCACAGGGGAAGAGGCTACGAGCAGTACTTC
CASSHRGRGYEQYF
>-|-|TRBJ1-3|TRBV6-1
TGTGCCAGCAGTGAAGAGTCCAGGGATGGAAACACCATATATTTT
CASSEESRDGNTIYF
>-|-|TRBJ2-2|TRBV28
TGTGCCAGCAGTCCCGCTAGTTACGACACCGGGGAGCTGTTTTTT
CASSPASYDTGELFF
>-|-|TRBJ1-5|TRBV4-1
TGCGCCAGCAGCCAAGTCGCTGGGCCCCAGCATTTT
CASSQVAGPQHF
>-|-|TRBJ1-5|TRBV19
TGTGCCAGTAGTATTCCGGGTAGCAATCAGCCCCAGCATTTT
CASSIPGSNQPQHF
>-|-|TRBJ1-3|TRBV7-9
TGTGCCAGCAGCTTATCAGGCTGGAGACCAGACACCATATATTTT
CASSLSGWRPDTIYF
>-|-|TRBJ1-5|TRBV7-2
TGTGCCAGCAGCTTAGAGAAGTATAGCAATCAGCCCCAGCATTTT
CASSLEKYSNQPQHF
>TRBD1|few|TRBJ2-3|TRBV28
TGTGCCAGCACCCCACCGGGACAGGGCACAGATACGCAGTATTTT
CASTPPGQGTDTQYF
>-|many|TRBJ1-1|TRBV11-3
TGTGCCAGCAGCCCTAGCGGGGGCGCGAACACTGAAGCTTTCTTT
CASSPSGGANTEAFF
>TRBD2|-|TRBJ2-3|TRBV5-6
TGTGCCACCAATAGCGGGCAGAGCACAGATACGCAGTATTTT
CATNSGQSTDTQYF
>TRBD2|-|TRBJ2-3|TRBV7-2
TGTGCCAGCAGCTTAGCCGGACTAGCGGGGAGGTTGGATACGCAGTATTTT
CASSLAGLAGRLDTQYF
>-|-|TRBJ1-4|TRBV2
TGTGCCAGCAATGGACACGGTAATGAAAAACTGTTTTTT
CASNGHGNEKLFF
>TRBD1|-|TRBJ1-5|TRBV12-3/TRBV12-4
TGTGCCAGCAGCGCCAACTCAGGGGGCTCGCAGCCCCAGCATTTT
CASSANSGGSQPQHF
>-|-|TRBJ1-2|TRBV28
TGTGCCAGCAGCCGAGGGCTGGGGGTTGGTGGCTACACCTTC
CASSRGLGVGGYTF
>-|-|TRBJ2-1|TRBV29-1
TGCAGCGTTGAAAGAGGGGTCAATGAGCAGTTCTTC
CSVERGVNEQFF
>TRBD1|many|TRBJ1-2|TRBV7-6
TGTGCCAGCAGCTTGACAGGGTATCGTCCCCTCAACTATGGCTACACCTTC
CASSLTGYRPLNYGYTF
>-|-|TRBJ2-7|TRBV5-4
TGTGCCAGCAGCTTGGTCTCTGATTACGAGCAGTACTTC
CASSLVSDYEQYF
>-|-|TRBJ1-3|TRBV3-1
TGTGCCAGCAGCCAAGATGGGGGCATATACTCTGGAAACACCATATATTTT
CASSQDGGIYSGNTIYF
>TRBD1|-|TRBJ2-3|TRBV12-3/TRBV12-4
TGTGCCAGCAGTTTAGAGGCGGGGACAGGGGGAATTTCGGATACGCAGTATTTT
CASSLEAGTGGISDTQYF
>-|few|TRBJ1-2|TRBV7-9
TGTGCCAGCAGCTCGGGACAACCGAACTATGGCTACACCTTC
CASSSGQPNYGYTF
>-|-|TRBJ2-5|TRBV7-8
-
CASSIYLCSPKETQYF